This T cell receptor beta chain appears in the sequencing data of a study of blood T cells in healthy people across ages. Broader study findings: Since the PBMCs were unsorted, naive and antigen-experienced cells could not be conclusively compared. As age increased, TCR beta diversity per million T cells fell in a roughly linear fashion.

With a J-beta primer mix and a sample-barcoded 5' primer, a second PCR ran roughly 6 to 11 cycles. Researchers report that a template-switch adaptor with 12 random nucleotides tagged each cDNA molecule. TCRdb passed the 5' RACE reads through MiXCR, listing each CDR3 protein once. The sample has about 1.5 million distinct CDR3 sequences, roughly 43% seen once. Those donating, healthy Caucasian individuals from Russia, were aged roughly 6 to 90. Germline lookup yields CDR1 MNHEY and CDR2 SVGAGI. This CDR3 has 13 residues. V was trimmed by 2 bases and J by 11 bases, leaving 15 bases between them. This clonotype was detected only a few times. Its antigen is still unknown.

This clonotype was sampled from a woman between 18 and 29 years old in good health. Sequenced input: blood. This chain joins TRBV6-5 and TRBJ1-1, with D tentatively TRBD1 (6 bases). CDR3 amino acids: CASSYGGGRSAFF. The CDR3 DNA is TGTGCCAGCAGTTACGGAGGGGGGCGTTCGGCTTTCTTT.